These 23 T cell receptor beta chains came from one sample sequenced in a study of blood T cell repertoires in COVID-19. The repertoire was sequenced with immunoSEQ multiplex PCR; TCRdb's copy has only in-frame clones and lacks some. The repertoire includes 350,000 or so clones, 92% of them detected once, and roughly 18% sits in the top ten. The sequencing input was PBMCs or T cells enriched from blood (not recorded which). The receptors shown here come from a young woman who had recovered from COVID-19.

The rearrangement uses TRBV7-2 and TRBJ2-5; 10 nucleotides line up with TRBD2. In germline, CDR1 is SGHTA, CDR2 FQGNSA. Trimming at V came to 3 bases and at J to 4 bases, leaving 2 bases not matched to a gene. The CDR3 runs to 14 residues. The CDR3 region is CASSFSGGRETQYF. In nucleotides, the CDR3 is TGTGCCAGCAGCTTTAGCGGGGGGAGAGAGACCCAGTACTTC.

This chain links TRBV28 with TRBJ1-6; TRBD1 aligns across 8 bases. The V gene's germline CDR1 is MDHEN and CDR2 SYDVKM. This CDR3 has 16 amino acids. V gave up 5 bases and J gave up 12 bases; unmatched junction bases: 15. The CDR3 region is CASSGAGTGGGRPLHF. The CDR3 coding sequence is TGTGCCAGCAGTGGCGCGGGGACAGGTGGAGGAAGACCCCTCCACTTT.

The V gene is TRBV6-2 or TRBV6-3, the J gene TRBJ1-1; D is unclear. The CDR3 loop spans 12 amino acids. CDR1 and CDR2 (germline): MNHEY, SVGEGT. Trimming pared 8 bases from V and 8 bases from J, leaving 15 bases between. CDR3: CASRPAGGEAFF. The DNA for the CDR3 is TGTGCCAGCCGCCCAGCGGGAGGGGAAGCTTTCTTT.

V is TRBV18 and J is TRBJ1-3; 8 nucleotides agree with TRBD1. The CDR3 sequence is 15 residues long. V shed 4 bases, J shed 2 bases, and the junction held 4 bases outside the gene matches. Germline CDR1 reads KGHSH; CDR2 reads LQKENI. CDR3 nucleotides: TGTGCCAGCTCACGGACAGGGAACACTGGAAACACCATATATTTT. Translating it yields CASSRTGNTGNTIYF.

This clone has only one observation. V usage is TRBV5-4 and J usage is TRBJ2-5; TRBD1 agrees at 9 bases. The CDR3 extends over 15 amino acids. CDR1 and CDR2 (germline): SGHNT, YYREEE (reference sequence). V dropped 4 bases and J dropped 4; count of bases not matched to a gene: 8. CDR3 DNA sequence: TGTGCCAGCAGCGTAGGGGGACAGGGAACAGAGACCCAGTACTTC. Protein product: CASSVGGQGTETQYF.

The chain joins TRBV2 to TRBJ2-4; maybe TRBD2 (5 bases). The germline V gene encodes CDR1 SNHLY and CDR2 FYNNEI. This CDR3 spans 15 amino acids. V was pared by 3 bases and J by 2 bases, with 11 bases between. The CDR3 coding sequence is TGTGCCAGCAGTGATTCGAGAGGGTCCAAAAACATTCAGTACTTC. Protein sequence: CASSDSRGSKNIQYF.

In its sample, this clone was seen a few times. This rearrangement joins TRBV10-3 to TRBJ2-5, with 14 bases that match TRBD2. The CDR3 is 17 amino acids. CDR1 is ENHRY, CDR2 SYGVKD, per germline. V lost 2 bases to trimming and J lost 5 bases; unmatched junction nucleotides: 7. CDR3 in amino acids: CAISEGLAGGVQETQYF. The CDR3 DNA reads TGTGCCATCAGTGAGGGACTAGCGGGGGGCGTTCAGGAGACCCAGTACTTC.

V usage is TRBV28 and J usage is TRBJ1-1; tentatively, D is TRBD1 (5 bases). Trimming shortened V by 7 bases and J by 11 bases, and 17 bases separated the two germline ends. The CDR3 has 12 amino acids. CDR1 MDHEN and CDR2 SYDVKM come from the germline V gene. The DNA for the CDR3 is TGTGCCAGCACTCCTAGTCGCGGGGGGGCTTTCTTT. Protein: CASTPSRGGAFF.

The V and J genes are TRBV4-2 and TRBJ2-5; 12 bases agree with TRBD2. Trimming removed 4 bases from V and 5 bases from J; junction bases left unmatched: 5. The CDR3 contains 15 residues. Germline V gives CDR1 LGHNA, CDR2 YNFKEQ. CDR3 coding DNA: TGTGCCAGCAGCCGAAGACTAGCGGGGGAGGAGACCCAGTACTTC. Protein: CASSRRLAGEETQYF.

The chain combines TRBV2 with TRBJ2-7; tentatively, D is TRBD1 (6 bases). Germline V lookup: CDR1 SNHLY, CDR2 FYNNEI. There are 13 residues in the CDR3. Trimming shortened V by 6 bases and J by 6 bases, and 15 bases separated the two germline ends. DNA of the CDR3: TGTGCCAGCAGAGGGGCAGGGGTGGGCGAGCAGTACTTC. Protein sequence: CASRGAGVGEQYF.

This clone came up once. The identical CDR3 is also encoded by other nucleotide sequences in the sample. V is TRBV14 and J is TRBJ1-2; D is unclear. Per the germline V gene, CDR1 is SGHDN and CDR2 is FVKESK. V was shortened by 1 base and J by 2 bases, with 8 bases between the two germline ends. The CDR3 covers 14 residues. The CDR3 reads CASSQGTGNYGYTF. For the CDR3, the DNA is TGTGCCAGCAGCCAAGGTACCGGGAACTATGGCTACACCTTC.

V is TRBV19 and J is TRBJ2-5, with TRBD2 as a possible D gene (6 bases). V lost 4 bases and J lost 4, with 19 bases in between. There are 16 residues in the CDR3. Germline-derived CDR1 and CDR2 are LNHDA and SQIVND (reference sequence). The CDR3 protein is CASSTRDSSRGETQYF. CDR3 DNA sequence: TGTGCCAGTAGTACCCGGGACTCTTCGAGGGGAGAGACCCAGTACTTC.

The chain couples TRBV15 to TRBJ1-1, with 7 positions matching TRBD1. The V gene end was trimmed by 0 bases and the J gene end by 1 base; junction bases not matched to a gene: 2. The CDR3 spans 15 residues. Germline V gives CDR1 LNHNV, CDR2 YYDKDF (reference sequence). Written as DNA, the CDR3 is TGTGCCACCAGCAGAGATCAGGGGGAGAACACTGAAGCTTTCTTT. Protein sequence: CATSRDQGENTEAFF.

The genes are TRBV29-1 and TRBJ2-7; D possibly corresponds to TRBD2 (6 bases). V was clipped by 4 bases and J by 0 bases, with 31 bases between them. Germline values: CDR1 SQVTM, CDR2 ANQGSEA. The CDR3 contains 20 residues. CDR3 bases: TGCAGCGTTGTCTTTTTCTCGTCGGACCCGTCGGGAGATTTCTCCTACGAGCAGTACTTC. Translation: CSVVFFSSDPSGDFSYEQYF.

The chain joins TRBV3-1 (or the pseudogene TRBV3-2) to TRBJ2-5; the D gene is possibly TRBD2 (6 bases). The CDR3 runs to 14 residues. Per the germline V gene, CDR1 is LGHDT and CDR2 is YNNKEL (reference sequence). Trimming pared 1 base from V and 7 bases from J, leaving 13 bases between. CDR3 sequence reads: CASSQGRAGRTQYF. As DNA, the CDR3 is TGTGCCAGCAGCCAAGGGAGGGCCGGGAGGACCCAGTACTTC.

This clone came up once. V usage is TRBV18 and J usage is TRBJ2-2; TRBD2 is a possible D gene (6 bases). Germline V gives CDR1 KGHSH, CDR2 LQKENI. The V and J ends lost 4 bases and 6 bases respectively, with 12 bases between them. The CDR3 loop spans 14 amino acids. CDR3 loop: CASSLGTASGELFF. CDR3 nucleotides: TGTGCCAGCTCACTCGGGACTGCCTCCGGGGAGCTGTTTTTT.

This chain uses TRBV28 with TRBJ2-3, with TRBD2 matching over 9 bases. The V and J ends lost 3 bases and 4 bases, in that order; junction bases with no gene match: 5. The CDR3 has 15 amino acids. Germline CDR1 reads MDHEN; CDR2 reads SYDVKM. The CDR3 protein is CASSFWREGADTQYF. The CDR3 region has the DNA TGTGCCAGCAGTTTTTGGCGGGAGGGCGCAGATACGCAGTATTTT.

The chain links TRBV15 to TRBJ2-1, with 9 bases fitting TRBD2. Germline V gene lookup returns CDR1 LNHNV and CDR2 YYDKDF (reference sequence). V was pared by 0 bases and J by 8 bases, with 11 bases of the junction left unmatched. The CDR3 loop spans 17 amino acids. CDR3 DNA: TGTGCCACCAGCAGAGACCTGAGCGGGGGGCCGCTCCATGAGCAGTTCTTC. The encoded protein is CATSRDLSGGPLHEQFF. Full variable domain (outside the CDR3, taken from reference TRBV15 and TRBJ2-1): DAMVIQNPRYQVTQFGKPVTLSCSQTLNHNVMYWYQQKSSQAPKLLFHYYDKDFNNEADTPDNFQSRRPNTSFCFLDIRSPGLGDTAMYLCATSRDLSGGPLHEQFFGPGTRLTVL.

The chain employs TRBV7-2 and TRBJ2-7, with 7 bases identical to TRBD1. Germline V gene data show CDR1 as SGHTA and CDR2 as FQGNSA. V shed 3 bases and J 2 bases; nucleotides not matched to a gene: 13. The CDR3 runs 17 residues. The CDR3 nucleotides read TGTGCCAGCAGCTTCACCCTACAGGGGTGGGGACCCTACGAGCAGTACTTC. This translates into CASSFTLQGWGPYEQYF.

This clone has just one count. CDR3 amino acids: CASRGQIYGYTF. CDR3 sequence (DNA): TGTGCCAGCAGAGGACAGATCTATGGCTACACCTTC. V gene TRBV28 combines with J gene TRBJ1-2, with D tentatively TRBD1 (6 bases). Germline loops: CDR1 MDHEN, CDR2 SYDVKM. Trimming removed 6 bases at V and 4 bases at J, with 9 bases between. The CDR3 extends over 12 amino acids.

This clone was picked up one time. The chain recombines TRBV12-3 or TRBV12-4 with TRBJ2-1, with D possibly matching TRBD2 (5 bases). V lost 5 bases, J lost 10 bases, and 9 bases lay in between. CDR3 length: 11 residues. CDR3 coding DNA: TGTGCCAGCAGTCGGGGTGGGGAGCAGTTCTTC. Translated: CASSRGGEQFF.

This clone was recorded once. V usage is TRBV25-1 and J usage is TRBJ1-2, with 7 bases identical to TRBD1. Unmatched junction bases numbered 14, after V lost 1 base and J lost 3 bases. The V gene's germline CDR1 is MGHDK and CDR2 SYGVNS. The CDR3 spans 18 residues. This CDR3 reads CASSESRDSPLNYYGYTF. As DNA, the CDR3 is TGTGCCAGCAGTGAATCTCGGGACAGCCCCTTAAATTACTATGGCTACACCTTC.

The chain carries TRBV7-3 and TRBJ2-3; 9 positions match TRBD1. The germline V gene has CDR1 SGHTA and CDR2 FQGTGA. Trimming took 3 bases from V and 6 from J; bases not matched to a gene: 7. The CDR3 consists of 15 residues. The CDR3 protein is CASSFGTGRLDTQYF. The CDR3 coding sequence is TGTGCCAGCAGCTTCGGGACAGGGCGGCTCGATACGCAGTATTTT.